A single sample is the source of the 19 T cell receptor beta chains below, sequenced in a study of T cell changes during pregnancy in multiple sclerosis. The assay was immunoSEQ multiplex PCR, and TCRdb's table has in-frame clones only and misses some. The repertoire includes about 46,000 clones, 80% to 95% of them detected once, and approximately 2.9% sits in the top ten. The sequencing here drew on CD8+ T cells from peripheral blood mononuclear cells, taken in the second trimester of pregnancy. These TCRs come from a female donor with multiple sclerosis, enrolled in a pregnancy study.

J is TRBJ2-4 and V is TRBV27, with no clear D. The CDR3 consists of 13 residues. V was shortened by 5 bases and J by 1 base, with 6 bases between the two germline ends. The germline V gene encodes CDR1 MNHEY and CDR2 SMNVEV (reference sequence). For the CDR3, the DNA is TGTGCCAGCAGTCCCGGGGCCAAAAACATTCAGTACTTC. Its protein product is CASSPGAKNIQYF.

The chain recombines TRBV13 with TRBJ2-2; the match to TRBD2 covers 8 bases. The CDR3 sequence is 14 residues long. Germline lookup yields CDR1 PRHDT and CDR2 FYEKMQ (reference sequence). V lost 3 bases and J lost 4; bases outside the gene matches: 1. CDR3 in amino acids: CASSFGRGTGELFF. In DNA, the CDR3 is TGTGCCAGCAGCTTCGGGAGGGGCACCGGGGAGCTGTTTTTT.

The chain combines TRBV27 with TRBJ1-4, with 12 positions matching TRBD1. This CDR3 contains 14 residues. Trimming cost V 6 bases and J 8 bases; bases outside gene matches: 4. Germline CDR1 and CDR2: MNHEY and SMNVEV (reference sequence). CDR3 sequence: CASRSGTGGEKLFF. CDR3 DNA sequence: TGTGCCAGCAGATCCGGGACAGGGGGCGAAAAACTGTTTTTT. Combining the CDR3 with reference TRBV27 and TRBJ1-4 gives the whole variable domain EAQVTQNPRYLITVTGKKLTVTCSQNMNHEYMSWYRQDPGLGLRQIYYSMNVEVTDKGDVPEGYKVSRKEKRNFPLILESPSPNQTSLYFCASRSGTGGEKLFFGSGTQLSVL.

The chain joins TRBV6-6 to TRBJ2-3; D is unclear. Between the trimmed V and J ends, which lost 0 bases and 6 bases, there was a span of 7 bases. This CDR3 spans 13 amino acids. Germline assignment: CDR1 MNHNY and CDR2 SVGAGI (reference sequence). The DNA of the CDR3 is TGTGCCAGCAGTTACTCCCCCCAGGATACGCAGTATTTT. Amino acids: CASSYSPQDTQYF.

CDR3 coding DNA: TGTGCCAGCAGCTTAAGCCGGGACAGCAACTATGGCTACACCTTC. This gives the protein CASSLSRDSNYGYTF. The chain is built from TRBV7-2 and TRBJ1-2; TRBD1 agrees at 7 bases. The CDR3 contains 15 residues. Trimming cost V 2 bases and J 2 bases; bases outside gene matches: 5. Germline lookup yields CDR1 SGHTA and CDR2 FQGNSA.

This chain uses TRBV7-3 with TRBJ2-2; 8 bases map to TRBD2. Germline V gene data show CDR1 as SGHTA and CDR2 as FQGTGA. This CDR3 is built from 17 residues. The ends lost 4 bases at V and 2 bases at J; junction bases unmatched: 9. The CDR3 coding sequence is TGTGCCAGCAGCTCCCGGGGGGGGTGGTACAACACCGGGGAGCTGTTTTTT. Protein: CASSSRGGWYNTGELFF.

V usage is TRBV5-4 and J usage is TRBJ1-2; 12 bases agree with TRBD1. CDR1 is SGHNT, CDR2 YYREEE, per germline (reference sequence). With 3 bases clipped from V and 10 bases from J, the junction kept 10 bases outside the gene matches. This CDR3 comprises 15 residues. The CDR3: CASSYGTGGIRDYTF. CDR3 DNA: TGTGCCAGCAGCTACGGGACAGGGGGCATTCGGGACTACACCTTC.

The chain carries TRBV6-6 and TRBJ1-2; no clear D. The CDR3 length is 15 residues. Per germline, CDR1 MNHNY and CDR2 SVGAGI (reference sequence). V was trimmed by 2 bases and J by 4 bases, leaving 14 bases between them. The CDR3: CASSYAGRIGYGYTF. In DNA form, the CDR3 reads TGTGCCAGCAGTTACGCAGGTAGAATTGGCTATGGCTACACCTTC.

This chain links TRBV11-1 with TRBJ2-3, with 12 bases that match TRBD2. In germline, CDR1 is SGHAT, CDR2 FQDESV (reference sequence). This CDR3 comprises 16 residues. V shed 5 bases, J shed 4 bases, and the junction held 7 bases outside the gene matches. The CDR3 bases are TGTGCCAGCAGCGACCGGACTAGCGGGGTGTCAGATACGCAGTATTTT. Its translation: CASSDRTSGVSDTQYF.

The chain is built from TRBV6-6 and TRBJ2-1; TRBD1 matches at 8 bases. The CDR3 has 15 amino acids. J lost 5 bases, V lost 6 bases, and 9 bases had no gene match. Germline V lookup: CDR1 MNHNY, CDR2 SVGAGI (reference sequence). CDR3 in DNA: TGTGCCAGCAGGGGCCTGGGACAGGAAGACAATGAGCAGTTCTTC. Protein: CASRGLGQEDNEQFF.

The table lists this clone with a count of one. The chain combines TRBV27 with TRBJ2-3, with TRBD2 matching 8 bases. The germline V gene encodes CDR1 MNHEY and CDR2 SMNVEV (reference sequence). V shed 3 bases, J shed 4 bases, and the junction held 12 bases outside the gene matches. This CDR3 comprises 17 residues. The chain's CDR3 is CASSFSGGASFSDTQYF. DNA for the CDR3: TGTGCCAGCAGTTTTTCGGGGGGGGCATCCTTTTCAGATACGCAGTATTTT.

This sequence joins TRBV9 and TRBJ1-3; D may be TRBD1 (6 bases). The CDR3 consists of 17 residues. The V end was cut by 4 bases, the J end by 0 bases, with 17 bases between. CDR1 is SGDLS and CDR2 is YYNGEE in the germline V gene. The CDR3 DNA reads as TGTGCCAGCAGCCGACCACGGGACAAAGGCTCTGGAAACACCATATATTTT. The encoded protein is CASSRPRDKGSGNTIYF.

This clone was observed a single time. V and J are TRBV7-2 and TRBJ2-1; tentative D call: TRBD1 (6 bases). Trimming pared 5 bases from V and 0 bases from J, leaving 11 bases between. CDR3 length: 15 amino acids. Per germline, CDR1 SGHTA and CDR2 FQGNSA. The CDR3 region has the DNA TGTGCCAGCAGCCGGACAGACCTCTCCTACAATGAGCAGTTCTTC. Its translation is CASSRTDLSYNEQFF. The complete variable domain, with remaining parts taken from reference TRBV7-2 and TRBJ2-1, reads GAGVSQSPSNKVTEKGKDVELRCDPISGHTALYWYRQSLGQGLEFLIYFQGNSAPDKSGLPSDRFSAERTGGSVSTLTIQRTQQEDSAVYLCASSRTDLSYNEQFFGPGTRLTVL.

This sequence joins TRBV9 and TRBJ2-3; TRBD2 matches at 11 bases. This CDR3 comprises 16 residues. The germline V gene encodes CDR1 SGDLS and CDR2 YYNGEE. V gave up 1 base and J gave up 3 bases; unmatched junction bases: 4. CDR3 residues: CASSVSSGGHTDTQYF. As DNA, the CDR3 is TGTGCCAGCAGCGTATCTAGCGGGGGGCATACAGATACGCAGTATTTT.

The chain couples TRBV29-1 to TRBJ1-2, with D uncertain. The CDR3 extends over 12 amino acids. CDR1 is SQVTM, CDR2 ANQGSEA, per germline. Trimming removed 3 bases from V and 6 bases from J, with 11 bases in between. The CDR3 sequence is CSVDLALDGYTF. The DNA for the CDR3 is TGCAGCGTTGATTTGGCTTTGGATGGCTACACCTTC.

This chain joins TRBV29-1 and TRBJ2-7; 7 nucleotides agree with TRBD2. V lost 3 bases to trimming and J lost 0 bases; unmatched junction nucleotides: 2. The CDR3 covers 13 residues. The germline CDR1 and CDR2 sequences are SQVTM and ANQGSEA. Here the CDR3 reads CSVERENSYEQYF. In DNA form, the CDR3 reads TGCAGCGTTGAGCGGGAGAACTCCTACGAGCAGTACTTC.

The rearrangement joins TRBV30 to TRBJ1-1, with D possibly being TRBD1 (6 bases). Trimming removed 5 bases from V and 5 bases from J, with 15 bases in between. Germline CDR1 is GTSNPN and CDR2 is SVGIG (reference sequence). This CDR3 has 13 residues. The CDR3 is CAWGVGGRTEAFF. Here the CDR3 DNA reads TGTGCCTGGGGGGTTGGGGGCCGGACTGAAGCTTTCTTT.

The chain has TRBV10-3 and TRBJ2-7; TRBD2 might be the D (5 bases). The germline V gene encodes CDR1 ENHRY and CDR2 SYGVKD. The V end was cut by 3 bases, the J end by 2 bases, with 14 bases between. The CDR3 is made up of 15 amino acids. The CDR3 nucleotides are TGTGCCATCAGTGATTCGTCGGGGAGACCCTACGAGCAGTACTTC. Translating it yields CAISDSSGRPYEQYF.

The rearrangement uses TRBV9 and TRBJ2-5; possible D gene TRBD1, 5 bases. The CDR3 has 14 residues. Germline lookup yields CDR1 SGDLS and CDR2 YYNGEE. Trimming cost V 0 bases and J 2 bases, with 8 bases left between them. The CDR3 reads CASSVGSGQETQYF. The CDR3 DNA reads TGTGCCAGCAGCGTAGGGTCAGGGCAAGAGACCCAGTACTTC. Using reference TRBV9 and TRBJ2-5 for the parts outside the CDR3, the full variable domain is DSGVTQTPKHLITATGQRVTLRCSPRSGDLSVYWYQQSLDQGLQFLIQYYNGEERAKGNILERFSAQQFPDLHSELNLSSLELGDSALYFCASSVGSGQETQYFGPGTRLLVL.